The source of this T cell receptor (beta chain) is a study of metastatic and nonmetastatic thyroid tumors. Whole-study context: Comparative analysis of repertoires was undertaken across blood and tumor or nodule tissue obtained from malignant and benign thyroid patients.

Through MiXCR, TCRdb re-clonotyped the PCR reads. The table records 89,000 or so clones, 7.5% to 9% of them present only once. Each patient came to thyroid surgery without any prior treatment (of any kind). In its sample, this clone was seen many times. Source material: blood. This receptor was taken from a female donor with papillary thyroid cancer or a benign thyroid nodule (not recorded which). Some clones in this sample may be carry-over from other donors' samples.

CDR3 sequence: CAWSPGLLTNEKLFF. CDR3 DNA: TGTGCCTGGAGTCCAGGACTCTTAACTAATGAAAAACTGTTTTTT. The chain has TRBV30 and TRBJ1-4; D uncertain. V was clipped by 2 bases and J by 1 base, with 11 bases between them. The CDR3 spans 15 residues. From germline, CDR1 is GTSNPN and CDR2 SVGIG (reference sequence).